Sequencing of this TCR beta chain was carried out in a study of response to subunit inactivated influenza vaccine. Overall study findings and caveats: Each seasonal flu vaccination may recruit only limited new T cells, authors suggested.

The CDR3 extends over 14 amino acids. Germline V gene data show CDR1 as DFQATT and CDR2 as SNEGSKA (reference sequence). V was shortened by 2 bases and J by 6 bases, with 16 bases between the two germline ends. This clonotype appeared a few times. Antigen: not known. TCRdb re-called the RT-PCR reads through MiXCR, storing one row per CDR3 protein. The table has fewer than 350,000 distinct CDR3 sequences, around a fifth seen once; the top ten hold about 9.4%. The chain recombines TRBV20-1 with TRBJ1-1; the D is unclear. The receptor comes from a man in his fifties or sixties who received an inactivated influenza vaccine. The sample here was PBMCs from blood, taken about 19 months after vaccination. CDR3 sequence: CSARYNLSTAEAFF. In nucleotides, the CDR3 is TGCAGTGCTAGATACAATTTGAGTACCGCTGAAGCTTTCTTT.